This TCR beta chain was documented in a study of CD8 T cells in Susac syndrome. The study sequenced TCR beta in blood CD8+ and CD4+ T cells. Relapsing-remitting disease, either stable or active, was present in the multiple sclerosis controls, who were treatment-naive patients. TEMRA cells were enriched by FACS, while CD8+ and CD4+ T cells were obtained through a negative isolation that was performed magnetically. V shed 1 base and J shed 7 bases, with 10 bases lying between them. CDR1 is MGHRA and CDR2 is YSYEKL in the germline V gene. There are 14 residues in the CDR3. RNA was extracted with the RNeasy kit, and a quantity of about 0.45 to 1 ug was reverse transcribed using random hexamers. With immunoSEQ multiplex PCR, TCR beta CDR3 was amplified across 54 Vbeta and 13 Jbeta. TCRdb recomputed calls from the immunoSEQ multiplex PCR reads with MiXCR, one row per CDR3 protein. The sample has 330,000 or so distinct CDR3 sequences, over 75% seen once.

V is TRBV4-1 and J is TRBJ2-2; D remains ambiguous. Sequencing was done on a sample of CD8+ T cells from PBMCs. The sequence came from a human donor with multiple sclerosis. CDR3 amino acids: CASSQVRRVGELFF. The CDR3 DNA sequence: TGCGCCAGCAGCCAAGTTCGTCGGGTCGGGGAGCTGTTTTTT.